One and the same sample provided the 2 T cell receptor beta chains below, sequenced in a study of T cell clonotyping in hematopoietic cell transplantation. This table comes from immunoSEQ multiplex PCR, and its TCRdb copy is limited to in-frame clones, with some not included. The sample contains roughly 13,000 clones, around 97% of which appear only once. Sequenced here: peripheral blood mononuclear cells, sampled 30 days after allogeneic stem cell transplant. All receptors come from a female patient aged 50-65 years who had an allogeneic stem cell transplant from an unrelated donor, so T cells may come from the graft donor. Some clones in this sample may be carry-over from other donors' samples.

This clone was recorded once. This chain joins TRBV10-1 and TRBJ2-7, with 8 bases identical to TRBD1. This CDR3 has 13 amino acids. Per the germline V gene, CDR1 is WNHNN and CDR2 is SYGVQD (reference sequence). V dropped 2 bases and J dropped 7; count of bases not matched to a gene: 4. CDR3 sequence (DNA): TGCGCCAGCAGTGAGGATGGACAGGGAGAGCAGTACTTC. It yields the protein CASSEDGQGEQYF.

The chain combines TRBV29-1 with TRBJ2-2; 7 nucleotides line up with TRBD1. The CDR3 loop spans 14 amino acids. In germline, CDR1 is SQVTM, CDR2 ANQGSEA. V trimming: 5 bases; J trimming: 1 base; junction bases outside the gene matches: 4. CDR3 nucleotides: TGCAGCGTTTATCGGACAGGGAACACCGGGGAGCTGTTTTTT. Its protein is CSVYRTGNTGELFF.